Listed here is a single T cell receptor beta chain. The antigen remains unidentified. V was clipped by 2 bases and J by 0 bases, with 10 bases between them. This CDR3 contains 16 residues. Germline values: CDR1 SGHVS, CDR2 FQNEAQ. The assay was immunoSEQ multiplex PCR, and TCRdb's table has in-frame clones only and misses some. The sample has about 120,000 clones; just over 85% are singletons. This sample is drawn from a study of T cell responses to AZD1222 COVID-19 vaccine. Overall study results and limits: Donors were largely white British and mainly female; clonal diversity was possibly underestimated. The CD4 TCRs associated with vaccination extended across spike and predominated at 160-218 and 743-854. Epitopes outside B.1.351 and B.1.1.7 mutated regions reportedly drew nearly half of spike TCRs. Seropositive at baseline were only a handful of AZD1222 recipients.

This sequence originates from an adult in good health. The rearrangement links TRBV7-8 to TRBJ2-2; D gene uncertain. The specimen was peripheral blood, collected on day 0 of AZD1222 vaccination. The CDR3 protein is CASSLTPFANTGELFF. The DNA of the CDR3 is TGTGCCAGCAGCTTAACTCCGTTCGCGAACACCGGGGAGCTGTTTTTT.